The 21 T cell receptor beta chains below come from one sample, sequenced in a study of blood T cell repertoires in COVID-19. This table comes from immunoSEQ multiplex PCR, and its TCRdb copy is limited to in-frame clones, with some not included. This repertoire shows approximately 76,000 clones, around 85% found once; its top ten account for approximately 8%. Sequencing was performed on peripheral blood. Receptors originate from a man aged 25-40 years with acute or convalescent COVID-19.

Concerning this clone itself: This sample includes further DNA sequences coding for the same CDR3. The chain has TRBV18 and TRBJ1-5; D is unresolved. Deletions cut 3 bases from V and 2 bases from J, with 5 bases between. The V gene's germline CDR1 is KGHSH and CDR2 LQKENI. This CDR3 has 13 amino acids. CDR3 sequence (DNA): TGTGCCAGCTCACCCTCGGGCAATCAGCCCCAGCATTTT. Translation gives CASSPSGNQPQHF. Drawing the rest from reference TRBV18 and TRBJ1-5, the complete variable domain is NAGVMQNPRHLVRRRGQEARLRCSPMKGHSHVYWYRQLPEEGLKFMVYLQKENIIDESGMPKERFSAEFPKEGPSILRIQQVVRGDSAAYFCASSPSGNQPQHFGDGTRLSIL.

The rearrangement joins TRBV4-3 to TRBJ2-5, with 10 positions matching TRBD1. The CDR3 is made up of 15 amino acids. V was clipped by 4 bases and J by 3 bases; unmatched bases: 5. The germline gives CDR1 LGHNA, CDR2 YSLEER. The CDR3 sequence is CASSPSGTGEETQYF. The CDR3 DNA sequence: TGCGCCAGCAGCCCCTCCGGGACAGGGGAAGAGACCCAGTACTTC.

V usage is TRBV7-9 and J usage is TRBJ2-3; a weak D match, TRBD2 (5 bases). This CDR3 contains 15 residues. Germline V gene lookup returns CDR1 SEHNR and CDR2 FQNEAQ (reference sequence). V was clipped by 6 bases and J by 0 bases, with 13 bases between them. CDR3 bases: TGTGCCAGCAGTTCCGGGGTATCTAGCACAGATACGCAGTATTTT. Translating it yields CASSSGVSSTDTQYF. Drawing the rest from reference TRBV7-9 and TRBJ2-3, the complete variable domain is DTGVSQNPRHKITKRGQNVTFRCDPISEHNRLYWYRQTLGQGPEFLTYFQNEAQLEKSRLLSDRFSAERPKGSFSTLEIQRTEQGDSAMYLCASSSGVSSTDTQYFGPGTRLTVL.

This sequence joins TRBV4-3 and TRBJ2-3; the D gene is possibly TRBD2 (6 bases). This CDR3 region has 17 residues. Germline CDR1 and CDR2: LGHNA and YSLEER. V was cut by 1 base and J by 4 bases, with 18 bases left in between. The CDR3 is CASSQGRRGPLADTQYF. As DNA, the CDR3 is TGCGCCAGCAGCCAAGGACGGAGGGGTCCTCTTGCAGATACGCAGTATTTT.

There are a few counts of this clone. The chain is built from TRBV15 and TRBJ2-2; D unclear. V was clipped by 4 bases and J by 5 bases, with 8 bases between them. The germline gives CDR1 LNHNV, CDR2 YYDKDF (reference sequence). CDR3 length: 13 residues. The CDR3 DNA follows: TGTGCCACCAGCACACGGTCGACCGGGGAGCTGTTTTTT. Its protein is CATSTRSTGELFF.

Remarks on this clone: The sample has other DNA sequences that encode this CDR3 too. V and J are TRBV7-2 and TRBJ2-3; TRBD2 matches 11 bases. The junction had 0 bases not matched to a gene; V was cut back by 0 bases and J by 4 bases. Per germline, CDR1 SGHTA and CDR2 FQGNSA. This CDR3 comprises 15 residues. The CDR3 reads CASSLASGRADTQYF. The CDR3 DNA follows: TGTGCCAGCAGCTTAGCTAGCGGGAGGGCAGATACGCAGTATTTT.

The chain combines TRBV9 with TRBJ2-3; 13 bases agree with TRBD2. The CDR3 contains 17 residues. Per the germline V gene, CDR1 is SGDLS and CDR2 is YYNGEE. V gave up 4 bases and J gave up 2 bases; unmatched junction bases: 7. The CDR3 region has the DNA TGTGCCAGCAGCCCTCGGACTAGCGGGAGTGACACAGATACGCAGTATTTT. It translates to CASSPRTSGSDTDTQYF.

The J gene is TRBJ1-2, the V gene TRBV12-5; possibly TRBD1 for D (5 bases). The germline CDR1 and CDR2 sequences are LGHNT and FRNRAP. The CDR3 runs to 16 residues. Trimming took off 0 bases at V and 6 bases at J, with 17 bases between the two ends. Here the CDR3 reads CASGLVRLMEGDGYTF. CDR3 nucleotides: TGTGCTAGTGGTTTGGTAAGGCTTATGGAAGGGGATGGCTACACCTTC.

The chain recombines TRBV24-1 with TRBJ2-1; 8 positions agree with TRBD2. This CDR3 is 16 amino acids long. Trimming removed 3 bases from V and 5 bases from J; junction bases left unmatched: 8. Germline V gene lookup returns CDR1 KGHDR and CDR2 SFDVKD. The CDR3 region is CATSDPRTSGHNEQFF. CDR3 DNA sequence: TGTGCCACCAGTGATCCCCGCACTAGCGGTCACAATGAGCAGTTCTTC.

The genes are TRBV27 and TRBJ2-1; 7 bases align to TRBD2. The CDR3 has 15 residues. Germline values: CDR1 MNHEY, CDR2 SMNVEV (reference sequence). Trimming removed 0 bases from V and 4 bases from J; junction bases left unmatched: 3. As DNA, the CDR3 is TGTGCCAGCAGTTTATCAACTAGCGCGTACAATGAGCAGTTCTTC. The encoded protein is CASSLSTSAYNEQFF.

The J gene is TRBJ1-4, the V gene TRBV7-2; no definite D call. V was clipped by 3 bases and J by 10 bases, with 12 bases between them. The CDR3 is 13 residues long. CDR1 and CDR2 (germline): SGHTA, FQGNSA. DNA of the CDR3: TGTGCCAGCAGCTTGGACCCCAGCGGAAAACTGTTTTTT. Translating gives CASSLDPSGKLFF.

This chain joins TRBV6-5 and TRBJ1-2; D may be TRBD1 (5 bases). This CDR3 has 14 amino acids. The V end was cut by 8 bases, the J end by 4 bases, with 17 bases between. Germline CDR1 MNHEY, CDR2 SVGAGI. CDR3 bases: TGTGCCAGCGAGGGACCGGGACTCTTCTATGGCTACACCTTC. The encoded protein is CASEGPGLFYGYTF.

This rearrangement joins TRBV21-1 to TRBJ2-7; TRBD2, the D gene given by the table, was not confirmed from the DNA. TRBV21-1 is a pseudogene locus. The CDR3 spans 13 residues. The CDR3 DNA is TGTGCCAGCAGCGGGTCTAGGAACCACGAGCAGTACTTC. It specifies CASSGSRNHEQYF.

CDR3 sequence reads: CASTRLAGGVNEQYF. The DNA for the CDR3 is TGTGCCAGCACGAGACTAGCGGGAGGAGTTAACGAGCAGTACTTC. The rearrangement uses TRBV28 and TRBJ2-7; TRBD2 matches at 13 bases. Trimming at V came to 7 bases and at J to 5 bases, leaving 8 bases not matched to a gene. The CDR3 spans 15 residues. Per the germline V gene, CDR1 is MDHEN and CDR2 is SYDVKM.

The gene calls are TRBV4-1 and TRBJ2-5; weak D call: TRBD1 (5 bases). Germline lookup yields CDR1 MGHRA and CDR2 YSYEKL. The CDR3 is made up of 14 amino acids. The ends were cut back, 2 bases at V and 4 bases at J, with 11 bases in the middle. The CDR3 coding sequence is TGCGCCAGCAGCCAACCTGACAGTTTAGAGACCCAGTACTTC. This translates into CASSQPDSLETQYF.

The chain couples TRBV11-2 to TRBJ1-1; no definite D call. V gave up 3 bases and J gave up 14 bases, with 19 bases separating them. The CDR3 consists of 13 residues. Germline V CDR1 and CDR2: SGHAT, FQNNGV. The CDR3 spells CASSLTPIGEVFF. The CDR3 nucleotides read TGTGCCAGCAGCTTGACTCCGATAGGCGAGGTCTTCTTT.

This chain joins TRBV21-1 and TRBJ2-7; the table's D call, TRBD1, was not checked against the DNA. TRBV21-1 has pseudogene status. The CDR3 spans 12 residues. The CDR3 coding sequence is TGTGCCAGCAGCAAAGAGGGGAATGAGCAGTACTTC. It specifies CASSKEGNEQYF.

The CDR3 is CASSYLTDTQYF. CDR3 nucleotides: TGTGCCAGCAGTTACCTTACAGATACGCAGTATTTT. The V call is TRBV6-2 or TRBV6-3, the J call TRBJ2-3; D is ambiguous. Trimming removed 2 bases at V and 3 bases at J, with 3 bases between. The CDR3 contains 12 residues. Germline assignment: CDR1 MNHEY and CDR2 SVGEGT.

This clone was detected a few times. V gene TRBV6-5 combines with J gene TRBJ1-6; perhaps TRBD1 as D (5 bases). V shed 6 bases and J shed 7 bases, with 10 bases lying between them. Germline V gives CDR1 MNHEY, CDR2 SVGAGI. The CDR3 has 13 amino acids. In DNA, the CDR3 is TGTGCCAGCAGCAGGGTTAGCAATTCACCCCTCCACTTT. Translation: CASSRVSNSPLHF.

The CDR3 DNA is TGTGCCAGCAGTTACGAACTAGCGGGAGGGAACAATGAGCAGTTCTTC. Amino acids: CASSYELAGGNNEQFF. The J gene is TRBJ2-1, the V gene TRBV6-6; 13 bases are shared with TRBD2. The CDR3 extends over 16 amino acids. V lost 2 bases to trimming and J lost 5 bases; unmatched junction nucleotides: 3. Germline loops: CDR1 MNHNY, CDR2 SVGAGI (reference sequence).

The chain links TRBV19 to TRBJ2-7; no definite D call. V lost 6 bases and J 0 bases, leaving 9 bases between the germline ends. Germline V gene sequence: CDR1 LNHDA, CDR2 SQIVND (reference sequence). The CDR3 length is 13 residues. The CDR3 spells CASRDTFSYEQYF. CDR3 nucleotide sequence: TGTGCCAGTAGAGACACTTTCTCCTACGAGCAGTACTTC.